This entry is about one T cell receptor beta chain. Antigen specificity is unknown. Assay: immunoSEQ multiplex PCR; the TCRdb copy retains only in-frame clones and omits some. The sample lists about 28,000 clones; 75% to 95% were seen once. This sample is drawn from a study of regulatory and conventional T cells in RAG deficiency. Germline-derived CDR1 and CDR2 are SGHDT and YYEEEE. V trimming: 4 bases; J trimming: 5 bases; junction bases outside the gene matches: 17. The CDR3 loop spans 18 amino acids. Study observations and caveats: These Omenn syndrome Treg sorts may hold peripherally activated cells instead. RAG-deficient patients showed markedly lower Shannon entropy and higher Simpson indices than control T-cell subsets.

Regulatory T cells were sorted from blood as CD4+ CD25-high CD127-low cells. The sample was also reused in another study, on regulatory T cells. That work contributes: The primer mix had 52 TRBV and 13 TRBJ primers.

Input material: Tregs sorted from blood. The rearrangement links TRBV5-6 to TRBJ2-1, with TRBD1 matching 8 bases. The receptor was derived from a human donor in good health. The CDR3 nucleotides read TGTGCCAGCAGCCTAGCAAAATGGGTGGCAGGGGGCCACAATGAGCAGTTCTTC. It is translated as CASSLAKWVAGGHNEQFF.